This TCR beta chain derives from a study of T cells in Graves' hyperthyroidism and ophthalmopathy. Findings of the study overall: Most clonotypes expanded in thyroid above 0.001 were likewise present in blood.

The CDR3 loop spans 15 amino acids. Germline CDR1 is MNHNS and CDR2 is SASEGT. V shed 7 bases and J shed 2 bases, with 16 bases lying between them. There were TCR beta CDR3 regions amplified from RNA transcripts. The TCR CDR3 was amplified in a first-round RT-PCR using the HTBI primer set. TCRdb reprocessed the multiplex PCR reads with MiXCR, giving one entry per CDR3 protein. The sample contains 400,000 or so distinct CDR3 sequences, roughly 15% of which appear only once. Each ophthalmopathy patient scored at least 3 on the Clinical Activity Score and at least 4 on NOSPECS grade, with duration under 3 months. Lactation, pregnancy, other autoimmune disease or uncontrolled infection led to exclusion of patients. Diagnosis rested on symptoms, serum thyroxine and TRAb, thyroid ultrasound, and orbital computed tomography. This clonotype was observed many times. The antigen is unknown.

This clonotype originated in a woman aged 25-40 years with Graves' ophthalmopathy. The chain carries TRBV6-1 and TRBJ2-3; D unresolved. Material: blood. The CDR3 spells CASTGARPATDTQYF. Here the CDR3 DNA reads TGTGCCAGCACCGGCGCCAGGCCCGCCACAGATACGCAGTATTTT.